This TCR beta chain was captured by sequencing in a study of shared clonotypes between healthy human individuals. Method: immunoSEQ multiplex PCR; TCRdb's copy keeps in-frame clones and lacks some. Of around 500,000 clones detected, 70% to 85% appear once; the ten largest clones hold around 11%. CDR1 SEHNR and CDR2 FQNEAQ come from the germline V gene (reference sequence). This CDR3 comprises 16 residues. With 1 base clipped from V and 6 bases from J, the junction kept 4 bases outside the gene matches. This chain links TRBV7-9 with TRBJ2-2; the match to TRBD1 covers 11 bases. Sample: PBMCs. The clonotype comes from a woman aged 40 to 49 in good health. Some clones in this sample may be carry-over from other donors' samples. CDR3 bases: TGTGCCAGCAGCTTAGGAGGACAGGGGGCTTCCGGGGAGCTGTTTTTT. Protein: CASSLGGQGASGELFF.